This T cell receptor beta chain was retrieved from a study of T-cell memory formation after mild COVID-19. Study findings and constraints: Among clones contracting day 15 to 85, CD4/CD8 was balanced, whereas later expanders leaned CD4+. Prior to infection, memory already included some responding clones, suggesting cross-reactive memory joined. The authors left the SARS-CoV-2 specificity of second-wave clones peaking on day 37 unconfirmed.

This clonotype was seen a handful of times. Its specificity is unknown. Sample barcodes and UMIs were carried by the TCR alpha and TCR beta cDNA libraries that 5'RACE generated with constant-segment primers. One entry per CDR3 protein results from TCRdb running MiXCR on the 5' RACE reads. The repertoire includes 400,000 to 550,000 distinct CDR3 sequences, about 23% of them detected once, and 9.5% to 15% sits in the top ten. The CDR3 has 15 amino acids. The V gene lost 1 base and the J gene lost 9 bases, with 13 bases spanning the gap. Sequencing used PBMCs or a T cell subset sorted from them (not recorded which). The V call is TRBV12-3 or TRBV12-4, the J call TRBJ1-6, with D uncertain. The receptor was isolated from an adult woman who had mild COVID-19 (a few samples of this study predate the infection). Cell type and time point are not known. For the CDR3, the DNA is TGTGCCAGCAGTTTAGGGCAGGAGCCGGGTTCACCCCTCCACTTT. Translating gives CASSLGQEPGSPLHF.